A selection of T cell receptor beta chains follows, all from one sample in a study of regulatory T cells in long-lasting Graves disease. Using its own MiXCR run on the multiplex PCR reads, TCRdb lists one record per CDR3 protein. In the table there are 400,000 to 650,000 distinct CDR3 sequences, 15% to 20% of which are singletons. The same sample was also used in a study of T cells in Graves' hyperthyroidism and ophthalmopathy.

Sample: peripheral blood mononuclear cells (PBMCs), taken at new diagnosis, from a patient treated with antithyroid drugs. The source of these receptors is a woman in her forties or fifties with Graves disease. Each CDR3 is given with its conserved first and last residue. Each record gives: CDR3 protein, CDR3 DNA, V gene, clone size, J gene, D gene. D genes are given only for firm matches. Where a row states a size, it is once, few, many or the class of an expanded clone; other rows omit it.

CDR3aa: CASSLVGDTGELFF; CDR3nt: TGTGCCAGCAGTTTAGTCGGGGACACCGGGGAGCTGTTTTTT; v_gene: TRBV12-3/TRBV12-4; abundance: many; j_gene: TRBJ2-2; d_gene: -
CDR3aa: CASSLAEGREQYF; CDR3nt: TGTGCCAGCAGCTTAGCGGAGGGGCGCGAGCAGTACTTC; v_gene: TRBV11-3; abundance: many; j_gene: TRBJ2-7; d_gene: -
CDR3aa: CSARQHYEQYF; CDR3nt: TGCAGTGCTAGACAGCATTACGAGCAGTACTTC; v_gene: TRBV20-1; abundance: -; j_gene: TRBJ2-7; d_gene: -
CDR3aa: CASSYSGGAIETQYF; CDR3nt: TGTGCCAGCAGTTACTCAGGGGGGGCAATAGAGACCCAGTACTTC; v_gene: TRBV6-2/TRBV6-3; abundance: many; j_gene: TRBJ2-5; d_gene: -
CDR3aa: CASSPTGTVNYGYTF; CDR3nt: TGTGCCAGCAGCCCCACCGGGACAGTGAACTATGGCTACACCTTC; v_gene: TRBV5-4; abundance: -; j_gene: TRBJ1-2; d_gene: TRBD1
CDR3aa: CASSHDSTNEKLFF; CDR3nt: TGCGCCAGCAGCCATGACAGTACGAATGAAAAACTGTTTTTT; v_gene: TRBV5-1; abundance: many; j_gene: TRBJ1-4; d_gene: -
CDR3aa: CASSITQIDRADYEQYF; CDR3nt: TGTGCCAGTAGTATAACCCAGATTGACAGGGCGGACTACGAGCAGTACTTC; v_gene: TRBV19; abundance: -; j_gene: TRBJ2-7; d_gene: TRBD1
CDR3aa: CSAPLDNTGELFF; CDR3nt: TGCAGTGCTCCCTTAGATAACACCGGGGAGCTGTTTTTT; v_gene: TRBV20-1; abundance: -; j_gene: TRBJ2-2; d_gene: -
CDR3aa: CASSWGGDEKLFF; CDR3nt: TGTGCCAGCAGCTGGGGGGGCGATGAAAAACTGTTTTTT; v_gene: TRBV27; abundance: -; j_gene: TRBJ1-4; d_gene: -
CDR3aa: CASSEAGGFITDTQYF; CDR3nt: TGTGCCAGCAGTGAAGCAGGCGGCTTCATCACAGATACGCAGTATTTT; v_gene: TRBV6-1; abundance: many; j_gene: TRBJ2-3; d_gene: -
CDR3aa: CASSRSGTGFDYGYTF; CDR3nt: TGTGCCAGCAGCCGATCCGGGACAGGGTTTGACTATGGCTACACCTTC; v_gene: TRBV9; abundance: -; j_gene: TRBJ1-2; d_gene: TRBD1
CDR3aa: CASRPGARNTIYF; CDR3nt: TGTGCCAGCAGACCCGGGGCCCGAAACACCATATATTTT; v_gene: TRBV12-3/TRBV12-4; abundance: few; j_gene: TRBJ1-3; d_gene: -
CDR3aa: CASTFANEKLFF; CDR3nt: TGTGCCAGCACTTTCGCGAATGAAAAACTGTTTTTT; v_gene: TRBV3-1; abundance: many; j_gene: TRBJ1-4; d_gene: -
CDR3aa: CASSEMRGLPYEQYF; CDR3nt: TGTGCCAGCAGTGAAATGCGGGGCCTTCCCTACGAGCAGTACTTC; v_gene: TRBV6-2/TRBV6-3; abundance: many; j_gene: TRBJ2-7; d_gene: -
CDR3aa: CAISGRGGVNTEAFF; CDR3nt: TGTGCCATCAGTGGGCGGGGTGGGGTGAACACTGAAGCTTTCTTT; v_gene: TRBV10-3; abundance: -; j_gene: TRBJ1-1; d_gene: -
CDR3aa: CASSLTSGANTGELFF; CDR3nt: TGTGCCAGCAGCTTGACTAGCGGGGCGAACACCGGGGAGCTGTTTTTT; v_gene: TRBV2; abundance: many; j_gene: TRBJ2-2; d_gene: TRBD2
CDR3aa: CASSLHSLMGSNEQFF; CDR3nt: TGTGCCAGCAGCCTCCATTCGTTGATGGGCTCCAATGAGCAGTTCTTC; v_gene: TRBV7-2; abundance: many; j_gene: TRBJ2-1; d_gene: -
CDR3aa: CASSHGQGAFGANEKLFF; CDR3nt: TGCGCCAGCAGCCACGGACAGGGGGCGTTTGGAGCTAATGAAAAACTGTTTTTT; v_gene: TRBV4-1; abundance: -; j_gene: TRBJ1-4; d_gene: TRBD1
CDR3aa: CASRGFAQPQHF; CDR3nt: TGTGCCAGCAGGGGGTTTGCTCAGCCCCAGCATTTT; v_gene: TRBV2; abundance: many; j_gene: TRBJ1-5; d_gene: -
CDR3aa: CASSSGTGDAPLHF; CDR3nt: TGTGCCAGCAGCTCCGGGACAGGGGATGCACCCCTCCACTTT; v_gene: TRBV11-2; abundance: many; j_gene: TRBJ1-6; d_gene: TRBD1
CDR3aa: CASSSGPYNSPLHF; CDR3nt: TGTGCCAGCAGTTCTGGCCCCTATAATTCACCCCTCCACTTT; v_gene: TRBV12-3/TRBV12-4; abundance: many; j_gene: TRBJ1-6; d_gene: -
CDR3aa: CASSQSQGMNTEAFF; CDR3nt: TGCGCCAGCAGCCAAAGTCAAGGGATGAACACTGAAGCTTTCTTT; v_gene: TRBV4-1; abundance: many; j_gene: TRBJ1-1; d_gene: -
CDR3aa: CASSSTLLGGYTF; CDR3nt: TGTGCCAGCAGCTCGACGCTTCTGGGGGGCTACACCTTC; v_gene: TRBV9; abundance: few; j_gene: TRBJ1-2; d_gene: -
CDR3aa: CASKLGLAGEQYF; CDR3nt: TGTGCCAGCAAACTGGGACTAGCGGGCGAGCAGTACTTC; v_gene: TRBV27; abundance: many; j_gene: TRBJ2-7; d_gene: TRBD2